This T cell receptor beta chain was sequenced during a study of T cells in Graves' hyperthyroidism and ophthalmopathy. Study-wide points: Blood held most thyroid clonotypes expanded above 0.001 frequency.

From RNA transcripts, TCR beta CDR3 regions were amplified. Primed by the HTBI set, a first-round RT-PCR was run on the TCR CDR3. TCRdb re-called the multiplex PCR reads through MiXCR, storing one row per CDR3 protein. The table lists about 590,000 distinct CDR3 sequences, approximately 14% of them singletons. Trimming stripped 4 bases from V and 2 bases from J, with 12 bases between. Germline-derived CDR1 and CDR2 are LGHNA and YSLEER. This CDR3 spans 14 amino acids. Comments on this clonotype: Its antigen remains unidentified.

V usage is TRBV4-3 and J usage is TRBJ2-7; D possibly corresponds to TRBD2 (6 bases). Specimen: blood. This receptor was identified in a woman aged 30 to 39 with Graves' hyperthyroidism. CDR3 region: CASSPKGGAYEQYF. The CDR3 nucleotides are TGCGCCAGCAGCCCGAAAGGAGGGGCCTACGAGCAGTACTTC.